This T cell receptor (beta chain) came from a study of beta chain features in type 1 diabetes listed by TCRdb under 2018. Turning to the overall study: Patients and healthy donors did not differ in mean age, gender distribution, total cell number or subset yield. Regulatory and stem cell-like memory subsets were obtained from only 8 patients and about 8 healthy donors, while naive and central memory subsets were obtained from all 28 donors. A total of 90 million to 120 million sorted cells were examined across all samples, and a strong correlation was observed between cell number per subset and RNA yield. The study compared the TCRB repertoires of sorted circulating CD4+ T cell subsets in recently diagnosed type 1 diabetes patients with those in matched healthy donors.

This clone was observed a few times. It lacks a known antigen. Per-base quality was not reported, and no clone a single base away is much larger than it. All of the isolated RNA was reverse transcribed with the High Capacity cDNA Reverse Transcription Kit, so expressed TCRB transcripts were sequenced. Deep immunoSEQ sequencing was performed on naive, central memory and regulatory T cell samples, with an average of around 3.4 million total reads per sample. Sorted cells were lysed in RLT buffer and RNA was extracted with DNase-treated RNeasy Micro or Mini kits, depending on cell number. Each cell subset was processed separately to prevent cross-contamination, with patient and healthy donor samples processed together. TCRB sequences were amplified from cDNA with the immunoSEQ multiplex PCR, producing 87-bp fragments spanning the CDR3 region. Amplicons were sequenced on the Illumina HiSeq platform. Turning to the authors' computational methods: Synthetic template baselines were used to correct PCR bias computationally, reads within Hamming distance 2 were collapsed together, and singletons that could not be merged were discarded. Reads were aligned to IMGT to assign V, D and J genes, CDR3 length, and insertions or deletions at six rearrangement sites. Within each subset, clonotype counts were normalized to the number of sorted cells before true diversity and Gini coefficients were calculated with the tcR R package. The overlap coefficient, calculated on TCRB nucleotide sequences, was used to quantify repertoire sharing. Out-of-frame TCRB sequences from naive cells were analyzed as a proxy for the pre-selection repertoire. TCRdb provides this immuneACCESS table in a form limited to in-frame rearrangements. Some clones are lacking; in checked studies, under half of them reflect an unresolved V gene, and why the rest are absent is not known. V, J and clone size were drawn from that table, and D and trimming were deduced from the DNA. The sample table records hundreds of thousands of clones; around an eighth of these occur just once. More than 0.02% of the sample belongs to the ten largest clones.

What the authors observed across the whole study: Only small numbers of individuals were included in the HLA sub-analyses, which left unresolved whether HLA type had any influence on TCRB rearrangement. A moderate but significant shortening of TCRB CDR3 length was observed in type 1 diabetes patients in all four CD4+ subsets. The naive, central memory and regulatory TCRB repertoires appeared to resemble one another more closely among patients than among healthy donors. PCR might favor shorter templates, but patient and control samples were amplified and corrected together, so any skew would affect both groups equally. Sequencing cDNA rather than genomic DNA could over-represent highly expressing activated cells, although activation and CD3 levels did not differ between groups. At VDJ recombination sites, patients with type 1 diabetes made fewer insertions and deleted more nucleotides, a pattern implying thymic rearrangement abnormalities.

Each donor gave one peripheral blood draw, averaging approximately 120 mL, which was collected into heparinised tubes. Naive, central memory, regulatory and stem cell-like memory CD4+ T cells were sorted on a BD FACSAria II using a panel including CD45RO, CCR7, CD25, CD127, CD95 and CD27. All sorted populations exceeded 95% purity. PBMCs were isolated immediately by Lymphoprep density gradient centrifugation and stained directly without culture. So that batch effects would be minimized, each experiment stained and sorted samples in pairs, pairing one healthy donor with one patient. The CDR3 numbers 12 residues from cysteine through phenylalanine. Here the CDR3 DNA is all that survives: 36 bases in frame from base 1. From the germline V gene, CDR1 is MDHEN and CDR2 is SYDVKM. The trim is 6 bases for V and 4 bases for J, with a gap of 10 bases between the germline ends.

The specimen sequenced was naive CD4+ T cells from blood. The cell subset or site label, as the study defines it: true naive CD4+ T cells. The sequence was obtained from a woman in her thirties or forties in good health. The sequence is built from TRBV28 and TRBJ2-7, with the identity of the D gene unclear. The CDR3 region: CASSLYPYEQYF. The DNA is TGTGCCAGCAGCCTATATCCGTACGAGCAGTACTTC.